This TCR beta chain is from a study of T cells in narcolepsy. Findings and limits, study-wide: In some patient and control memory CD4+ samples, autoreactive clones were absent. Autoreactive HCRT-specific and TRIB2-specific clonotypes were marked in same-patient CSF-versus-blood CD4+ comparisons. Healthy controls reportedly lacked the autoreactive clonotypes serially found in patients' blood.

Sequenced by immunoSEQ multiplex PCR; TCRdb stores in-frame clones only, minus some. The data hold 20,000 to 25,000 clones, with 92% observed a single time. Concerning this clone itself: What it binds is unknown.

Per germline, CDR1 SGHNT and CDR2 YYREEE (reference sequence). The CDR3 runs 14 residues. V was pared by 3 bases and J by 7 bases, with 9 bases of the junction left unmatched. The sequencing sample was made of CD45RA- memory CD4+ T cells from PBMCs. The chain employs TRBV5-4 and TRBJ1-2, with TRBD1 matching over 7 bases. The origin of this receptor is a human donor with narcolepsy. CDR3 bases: TGTGCCAGCAGCTGGGACCAGGGGGTCGCTGGCTACACCTTC. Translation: CASSWDQGVAGYTF. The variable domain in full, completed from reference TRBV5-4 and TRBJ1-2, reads ETGVTQSPTHLIKTRGQQVTLRCSSQSGHNTVSWYQQALGQGPQFIFQYYREEENGRGNFPPRFSGLQFPNYSSELNVNALELDDSALYLCASSWDQGVAGYTFGSGTRLTVV.